A selection of T cell receptor beta chains follows, all from one sample in a study of blood T cell repertoires in COVID-19. TCRdb's copy holds only in-frame clones and misses some; the assay was immunoSEQ multiplex PCR. Of 50,000 to 60,000 clones listed, roughly nine tenths are singletons. The sample taken for sequencing was peripheral blood. These receptors were collected from a human donor in a cohort sampled during active COVID-19. CDR3s include the opening cysteine and the closing phenylalanine or tryptophan. A D gene is named only where the DNA matches it firmly. Where a row states a size, it is once, few, many or the class of an expanded clone; other rows omit it.

clone size	J gene	D gene	V gene	CDR3 DNA	CDR3 protein
.	TRBJ1-3	TRBD1	TRBV11-2	TGTGCCAGCAGCGGGGACAGGGGGGGAAACACCATATATTTT	CASSGDRGGNTIYF
.	TRBJ2-3	TRBD2	TRBV6-2/TRBV6-3	TGTGCCAGCAGTTACACTGGGACTAACACAGATACGCAGTATTTT	CASSYTGTNTDTQYF
.	TRBJ2-1	TRBD2	TRBV5-4	TGTGCCAGCAGCCGGGGACTAGCGATTAGGGATGAGCAGTTCTTC	CASSRGLAIRDEQFF
.	TRBJ1-2	.	TRBV30	TGTGCCTGGAGTGCACCGACAGTACTTCTCTATGGCTACACCTTC	CAWSAPTVLLYGYTF
once	TRBJ2-1	.	TRBV7-9	TGTGCCAGCAGCCCTCAGGGCCCCTCCTACAATGAGCAGTTCTTC	CASSPQGPSYNEQFF
.	TRBJ2-3	.	TRBV21-1	TGTGCCAGCAGCAAGACCGGGACTAGTGGCACAGATACGCAGTATTTT	CASSKTGTSGTDTQYF
.	TRBJ2-2	TRBD2	TRBV7-2	TGTGCCAGCAGCTTAGCTGGGGCTAGCGGGGGGGCCAGGACCGGGGAGCTGTTTTTT	CASSLAGASGGARTGELFF
.	TRBJ1-5	.	TRBV27	TGTGCCAGCAGTGGGGATCGAGGACTAGGACAGCCCCAGCATTTT	CASSGDRGLGQPQHF
.	TRBJ1-1	.	TRBV5-5	TGTGCCAGCAGGTGGTTTGGAGGGAACACTGAAGCTTTCTTT	CASRWFGGNTEAFF
.	TRBJ2-7	TRBD1	TRBV11-1	TGTGCCAGCAGCTCCGCGGACAGGTCCTACGAGCAGTACTTC	CASSSADRSYEQYF
once	TRBJ2-3	TRBD2	TRBV7-9	TGTGCCAGCAGCTTGACCGCGGGGGCAGATACGCAGTATTTT	CASSLTAGADTQYF
.	TRBJ2-2	TRBD1	TRBV7-3	TGTGCCAGCAGCCCACAGGGGACAGTGACCACCGGGGAGCTGTTTTTT	CASSPQGTVTTGELFF
.	TRBJ2-5	.	TRBV14	TGTGCCAGCAGCCAAGGGCTAGCGAGGGCGGAGACCCAGTACTTC	CASSQGLARAETQYF
.	TRBJ2-3	TRBD2	TRBV6-5	TGTGCCAGCAGGGCCGGGGGGAGTAGGGCCGCGCAGTATTTT	CASRAGGSRAAQYF
few	TRBJ1-1	.	TRBV29-1	TGCAGCGTCCTACCCTACAGAAACACTGAAGCTTTCTTT	CSVLPYRNTEAFF
.	TRBJ1-5	TRBD1	TRBV5-8	TGTGCCAGCAGCTTGGAGGTAGGGACAGGGGTAGGCCAGCCCCAGCATTTT	CASSLEVGTGVGQPQHF
.	TRBJ2-3	.	TRBV13	TGTGCCAGCAGCCCCGGACAAGGGCTAAGGACAGATACGCAGTATTTT	CASSPGQGLRTDTQYF
.	TRBJ2-5	.	TRBV5-1	TGCGCCAGCAGCCGCCCCGGGGGTGGAGCGACGGAGACCCAGTACTTC	CASSRPGGGATETQYF
.	TRBJ1-1	.	TRBV5-1	TGCGCCAGCAGCTTGCGGGAGCTGAACACTGAAGCTTTCTTT	CASSLRELNTEAFF
.	TRBJ2-3	TRBD2	TRBV5-1	TGCGCCAGCAGCCCGGGACTAGCGGGGGGGCGGCCAAGCACAGATACGCAGTATTTT	CASSPGLAGGRPSTDTQYF
.	TRBJ2-3	.	TRBV27	TGTGCCAGCAGTTTAGGTGGGGCCACAGATACGCAGTATTTT	CASSLGGATDTQYF
.	TRBJ2-1	TRBD2	TRBV3-1/TRBV3-2	TGTGCCAGCAGCCAAGTGGCGGGAGTCAGGAATGAGCAGTTCTTC	CASSQVAGVRNEQFF
.	TRBJ2-2	TRBD1	TRBV7-9	TGTGCCAGCACTATTACCTCGGGACAGGGGACCGGGGAGCTGTTTTTT	CASTITSGQGTGELFF
.	TRBJ2-1	TRBD2	TRBV4-3	TGCGCCAGCAGCCGGAGACTAGCTGATAGCTCCTACAATGAGCAGTTCTTC	CASSRRLADSSYNEQFF
.	TRBJ2-1	TRBD1	TRBV11-2	TGTGCCAGCAGCCCTACCTCCGACAGGGATTTAAATGAGCAGTTCTTC	CASSPTSDRDLNEQFF
.	TRBJ2-1	TRBD1	TRBV5-1	TGCGCCAGCAGCTCAGGGACAGGGCCCCACAATGAGCAGTTCTTC	CASSSGTGPHNEQFF
.	TRBJ1-1	.	TRBV6-5	TGTGCCAGCACCTCCTTACAGGGAAACACTGAAGCTTTCTTT	CASTSLQGNTEAFF
.	TRBJ1-1	TRBD1	TRBV29-1	TGCAGCGTCGACAGGGGACCAACTGAAGCTTTCTTT	CSVDRGPTEAFF
.	TRBJ2-1	TRBD1	TRBV6-6	TGTGCCAGCAGTCTAAGGACAGGGGGCGCTCAGGCTCATGAGCAGTTCTTC	CASSLRTGGAQAHEQFF
.	TRBJ2-7	TRBD1	TRBV28	TGTGCCAGCTTTCAAGCCGACAGGGGGCTCTACGAGCAGTACTTC	CASFQADRGLYEQYF
.	TRBJ2-6	.	TRBV6-2/TRBV6-3	TGTGCCAGCAGTTACGCAGGCTTCTCTGGGGCCAACGTCCTGACTTTC	CASSYAGFSGANVLTF
.	TRBJ1-2	TRBD1	TRBV6-5	TGTGCCAGCAGTCCAGCGACAGGGGGACCCGGCTACACCTTC	CASSPATGGPGYTF
.	TRBJ1-4	.	TRBV6-5	TGTGCCAGCAGTTACGCTCAGGGGCGCGGGGAAAAACTGTTTTTT	CASSYAQGRGEKLFF
once	TRBJ2-2	TRBD2	TRBV9	TGTGCCAGCAGCGTACTGCGGGAGGGCCAGGGAGGGGAGCTGTTTTTT	CASSVLREGQGGELFF
.	TRBJ2-7	TRBD1	TRBV15	TGTGCCACCAGCAGAGATATGATTCCCGGGACAGGGACCTACGAGCAGTACTTC	CATSRDMIPGTGTYEQYF
.	TRBJ2-3	.	TRBV2	TGTGCCAGCAGTGGAGGACTCTCTAGCACAGATACGCAGTATTTT	CASSGGLSSTDTQYF
.	TRBJ1-2	TRBD1	TRBV2	TGTGCCAGCAGTCCGGGACAGGCAGGCTATGGCTACACCTTC	CASSPGQAGYGYTF
once	TRBJ2-2	.	TRBV2	TGTGCCAGCAGTTCGGACAGGGAGGGCACCGGGGAGCTGTTTTTT	CASSSDREGTGELFF
.	TRBJ2-4	TRBD1	TRBV19	TGTGCCAGTAGTCCGGGGACAGTGATAGCCAAAAACATTCAGTACTTC	CASSPGTVIAKNIQYF
.	TRBJ1-6	TRBD1	TRBV5-1	TGCGCCAGCAGCTTGGACGGGCCAGGGGGTTCACCCCTCCACTTT	CASSLDGPGGSPLHF
.	TRBJ2-5	TRBD1	TRBV6-6	TGTGCCAGCAGTTACCTTGGACAGGCAGAGACCCAGTACTTC	CASSYLGQAETQYF
.	TRBJ2-2	TRBD1	TRBV18	TGTGCCAGCTCACCCACAGGGGCAGGAACCGGGGAGCTGTTTTTT	CASSPTGAGTGELFF
once	TRBJ2-1	TRBD2	TRBV5-1	TGCGCCAGCAGCCGGGACGGGACTAGCGGGAGGGATGAGCAGTTCTTC	CASSRDGTSGRDEQFF
.	TRBJ2-5	TRBD2	TRBV7-2	TGTGCCAGCAGCCCCCCGGGACTAGCGGCCCAAGAGACCCAGTACTTC	CASSPPGLAAQETQYF
.	TRBJ1-5	TRBD1	TRBV6-1	TGTGCCAGCAGTGAGGGGTACAGGGGAGGAGATCAGCCCCAGCATTTT	CASSEGYRGGDQPQHF
.	TRBJ1-1	.	TRBV7-6	TGTGCCAGCAGCTTAGAGTTGGCTAACACTGAAGCTTTCTTT	CASSLELANTEAFF
.	TRBJ2-3	.	TRBV30	TGTGCCTGGAGTTCCTGGGGCGGTGGAAGTACAGATACGCAGTATTTT	CAWSSWGGGSTDTQYF
.	TRBJ2-6	.	TRBV6-1	TGTGCCAGCAGTGCCCCCAGGGACTCTGGGGCCAACGTCCTGACTTTC	CASSAPRDSGANVLTF
.	TRBJ2-3	TRBD2	TRBV5-1	TGCGCCAGCAGCGTAGCGGGGGGGCCCGTAGATACGCAGTATTTT	CASSVAGGPVDTQYF
.	TRBJ1-3	.	TRBV5-1	TGCGCCAGCAGCTTCGGAGACTCTGGAAACACCATATATTTT	CASSFGDSGNTIYF
.	TRBJ2-1	.	TRBV7-9	TGTGCCAGCAATACTCTCCAGGGATTTGGGCATGAGCAGTTCTTC	CASNTLQGFGHEQFF
few	TRBJ2-1	.	TRBV19	TGTGCCAGTAGCAAACAGGGAGGGGAGCAGTTCTTC	CASSKQGGEQFF